The clone carrying this T cell receptor beta chain is a singleton in its sample. Its antigen is undetermined. Method: immunoSEQ multiplex PCR; TCRdb's copy keeps in-frame clones and lacks some. The data contain tens of thousands of clones, 70% to 90% of them seen just once; the ten biggest clones take up 9.5% to 13%. Trimming cost V 4 bases and J 6 bases; bases outside gene matches: 7. The germline gives CDR1 SEHNR, CDR2 FQNEAQ (reference sequence). The CDR3 totals 16 residues. This record belongs to a study of T cell responses to AZD1222 COVID-19 vaccine. Study results and caveats: Targets within unmutated variant regions were reportedly found for nearly half of spike-specific TCRs. At 160-218 and 743-854, vaccine-associated CD4 TCRs were dominant, and they spanned spike. Baseline testing showed seropositivity in only a handful of AZD1222 recipients.

The sequence was obtained from an adult who received the AZD1222 COVID-19 vaccine. Here the sequenced sample was peripheral blood, taken 28 days after the second AZD1222 dose. The J gene is TRBJ1-6, the V gene TRBV7-9; the match to TRBD1 covers 9 bases. CDR3 sequence (DNA): TGTGCCAGCAGCTACCGCCTGACAGGGGGTAATTCACCCCTCCACTTT. Translated, it gives CASSYRLTGGNSPLHF.